The 31 T cell receptor beta chains below come from one sample, sequenced in a study of T cells after yellow fever vaccination. TCRdb analysed the 5' RACE reads with MiXCR anew, one entry per CDR3 protein. The sample has 100,000 to 150,000 distinct CDR3 sequences, approximately 7% seen once. The source material was CD4+ T cells sorted from PBMCs, sampled 10 days after the first yellow fever vaccination. These receptors all come from a man between 18 and 35 years old who received the YFV17D yellow fever vaccine.

The V and J genes are TRBV9 and TRBJ1-2; D is possibly TRBD1 (5 bases). The germline CDR1 and CDR2 sequences are SGDLS and YYNGEE. This CDR3 is 12 amino acids long. The V gene lost 2 bases and the J gene lost 7 bases, with 9 bases spanning the gap. The CDR3 sequence: CASSVQGGGYTF. The CDR3 coding sequence is TGTGCCAGCAGCGTGCAGGGAGGTGGCTACACCTTC. The full variable domain, completed using reference TRBV9 and TRBJ1-2, is DSGVTQTPKHLITATGQRVTLRCSPRSGDLSVYWYQQSLDQGLQFLIQYYNGEERAKGNILERFSAQQFPDLHSELNLSSLELGDSALYFCASSVQGGGYTFGSGTRLTVV.

This clonotype was seen at least ten times. The chain is built from TRBV5-1 and TRBJ2-1, with a tentative D call TRBD1 (5 bases). This CDR3 is built from 17 residues. V lost 2 bases to trimming and J lost 6 bases, with 21 bases between them. Germline V gives CDR1 SGHRS, CDR2 YFSETQ. CDR3 region: CASSFALDIRASNEQFF. CDR3 in DNA: TGCGCCAGCAGCTTCGCCTTGGACATTAGAGCTAGCAATGAGCAGTTCTTC.

The table lists this clonotype with many counts. J is TRBJ1-6 and V is TRBV9; D gene unclear. Germline CDR1 SGDLS, CDR2 YYNGEE. This CDR3 contains 14 residues. Trimming took off 0 bases at V and 8 bases at J, with 9 bases between the two ends. This chain's CDR3 is CASSVDGRDSPLHF. For the CDR3, the DNA is TGTGCCAGCAGCGTAGACGGCCGGGATTCACCCCTCCACTTT.

This clonotype was observed at least ten times. The chain recombines TRBV7-9 with TRBJ2-5; the match to TRBD1 covers 8 bases. Trimming removed 5 bases from V and 5 bases from J; junction bases left unmatched: 10. Germline-derived CDR1 and CDR2 are SEHNR and FQNEAQ (reference sequence). The CDR3 has 15 residues. CDR3 nucleotides: TGTGCCAGCAGCCTTCGGACAGGGTCGCTGGAGACCCAGTACTTC. This gives the protein CASSLRTGSLETQYF.

The rearrangement joins TRBV5-4 to TRBJ2-3, with 15 bases matching TRBD2. Germline CDR1 and CDR2: SGHNT and YYREEE (reference sequence). The CDR3 totals 17 residues. J gave up 5 bases and V 3 bases, and 7 bases lay outside the gene matches. The CDR3 loop reads CASSSGLAGGWGDTQYF. The CDR3 nucleotides are TGTGCCAGCAGCTCGGGACTAGCGGGGGGTTGGGGAGATACGCAGTATTTT.

The rearrangement uses TRBV19 and TRBJ1-5; no clear D gene. Germline CDR1 and CDR2: LNHDA and SQIVND (reference sequence). V dropped 5 bases and J dropped 4 bases, with 12 bases sitting between them. This CDR3 has 14 amino acids. In DNA form, the CDR3 reads TGTGCCAGTAGTCGACCGCCGGGAAATCAGCCCCAGCATTTT. Protein sequence: CASSRPPGNQPQHF.

Many counts were recorded for this clonotype. The chain combines TRBV7-2 with TRBJ1-2; TRBD1 matches at 7 bases. Trimming took 6 bases from V and 1 from J; bases not matched to a gene: 2. This CDR3 region has 13 residues. Germline V CDR1 and CDR2: SGHTA, FQGNSA. The CDR3 reads CASSRDSNYGYTF. The CDR3 DNA reads as TGTGCCAGCAGTCGGGACAGTAACTATGGCTACACCTTC.

There are many counts of this clonotype. The gene calls are TRBV29-1 and TRBJ2-3; tentatively, D is TRBD2 (5 bases). The CDR3 has 16 amino acids. V was pared by 0 bases and J by 0 bases, with 13 bases between. The germline V gene encodes CDR1 SQVTM and CDR2 ANQGSEA. CDR3 residues: CSVEDPLSASTDTQYF. CDR3 nucleotide sequence: TGCAGCGTTGAAGATCCCCTTAGCGCCAGCACAGATACGCAGTATTTT.

The chain carries TRBV19 and TRBJ2-1; 8 nucleotides agree with TRBD1. The V gene's germline CDR1 is LNHDA and CDR2 SQIVND (reference sequence). V lost 5 bases to trimming and J lost 8 bases; unmatched junction nucleotides: 11. The CDR3 runs to 15 residues. CDR3 bases: TGTGCCAGTAGTTATGGGACAGGATCTCCCGATGAGCAGTTCTTC. It translates to CASSYGTGSPDEQFF.

This clonotype has a count of ten or more. The chain couples TRBV4-3 to TRBJ1-4; 8 bases are shared with TRBD1. J gave up 4 bases and V 0 bases, and 16 bases lay outside the gene matches. The CDR3 has 20 residues. Germline lookup yields CDR1 LGHNA and CDR2 YSLEER. The CDR3 sequence is CASSQDSVRGRRTVNEKLFF. The CDR3 DNA reads TGCGCCAGCAGCCAAGATTCGGTCAGGGGGCGAAGAACGGTTAATGAAAAACTGTTTTTT.

This clonotype was seen at least ten times. The chain recombines TRBV7-2 with TRBJ2-2; D is uncertain. Trimming left V 3 bases short and J 0 bases short, with 8 bases between. CDR1 is SGHTA and CDR2 is FQGNSA in the germline V gene. This CDR3 region has 15 residues. CDR3 residues: CASSLQSANTGELFF. CDR3 sequence (DNA): TGTGCCAGCAGCTTGCAGAGCGCGAACACCGGGGAGCTGTTTTTT.

This CDR3 is CASSIGAGRLSQPQHF. Written as DNA, the CDR3 is TGTGCCAGTAGTATAGGTGCGGGGAGGTTGAGTCAGCCCCAGCATTTT. V and J are TRBV19 and TRBJ1-5; D is unclear. The CDR3 has 16 amino acids. The germline V gene has CDR1 LNHDA and CDR2 SQIVND (reference sequence). V lost 1 base and J lost 6, with 16 bases in between. Complete variable domain (other parts from reference TRBV19 and TRBJ1-5): DGGITQSPKYLFRKEGQNVTLSCEQNLNHDAMYWYRQDPGQGLRLIYYSQIVNDFQKGDIAEGYSVSREKKESFPLTVTSAQKNPTAFYLCASSIGAGRLSQPQHFGDGTRLSIL.

In its sample, this clonotype was seen many times. The V and J genes are TRBV29-1 and TRBJ2-7; no clear D gene. The CDR3 is 12 amino acids. V was trimmed by 0 bases and J by 4 bases, leaving 7 bases between them. Germline V gives CDR1 SQVTM, CDR2 ANQGSEA. The chain's CDR3 is CSVEDIGYEQYF. CDR3 in DNA: TGCAGCGTTGAAGATATCGGATACGAGCAGTACTTC.

This clonotype has a handful of counts. This chain connects TRBV11-3 to TRBJ2-7, with TRBD2 as a possible D gene (6 bases). Germline-derived CDR1 and CDR2 are SGHNT and YENEEA. The CDR3 loop spans 13 amino acids. V was pared by 5 bases and J by 6 bases, with 14 bases between. The CDR3 nucleotides are TGTGCCAGCAGCCCACGACTAGTTTCCGAGCAGTACGTC. It specifies CASSPRLVSEQYV.

Note on this clonotype: This clone may be a read error of a much larger clone one base away. V is TRBV5-1 and J is TRBJ2-3; D might be TRBD1 (6 bases). From germline, CDR1 is SGHRS and CDR2 YFSETQ. The CDR3 is 15 amino acids. Trimming pared 2 bases from V and 2 bases from J, leaving 12 bases between. CDR3 loop: CASSFGAGDTDTQYF. In DNA, the CDR3 is TGCGCCAGCAGCTTCGGGGCAGGGGACACAGATACGCAGTATTTT. The entire variable domain, with the rest obtained from reference TRBV5-1 and TRBJ2-3, is as follows: KAGVTQTPRYLIKTRGQQVTLSCSPISGHRSVSWYQQTPGQGLQFLFEYFSETQRNKGNFPGRFSGRQFSNSRSEMNVSTLELGDSALYLCASSFGAGDTDTQYFGPGTRLTVL.

A few counts support this clonotype. The chain couples TRBV12-3 or TRBV12-4 to TRBJ2-1; the match to TRBD2 covers 13 bases. The CDR3 is made up of 16 amino acids. J was trimmed by 4 bases and V by 6 bases; bases with no gene match: 6. CDR3 bases: TGTGCCAGCAGACCGACTAGCGGGGGGTCTTACAATGAGCAGTTCTTC. It specifies CASRPTSGGSYNEQFF.

This clonotype showed up many times. The chain recombines TRBV10-3 with TRBJ2-2, with a weak D call TRBD2 (6 bases). The germline CDR1 and CDR2 sequences are ENHRY and SYGVKD. CDR3 length: 15 residues. V lost 2 bases to trimming and J lost 1 base, with 8 bases between them. The CDR3 is CAISEAGGNTGELFF. For the CDR3, the DNA is TGTGCCATCAGTGAGGCCGGGGGGAACACCGGGGAGCTGTTTTTT.

The chain recombines TRBV28 with TRBJ1-6, with D unresolved. The CDR3 extends over 16 amino acids. Trimming took 3 bases from V and 5 from J, leaving 14 bases between them. Germline-derived CDR1 and CDR2 are MDHEN and SYDVKM. The CDR3 DNA sequence: TGTGCCAGCAGTTTTATTGGAGGGTTCGATAATTCACCCCTCCACTTT. Amino acid sequence: CASSFIGGFDNSPLHF.

The sample holds many counts of this clonotype. V usage is TRBV29-1 and J usage is TRBJ2-3; maybe TRBD2 (7 bases). Deletions cut 6 bases from V and 2 bases from J, with 12 bases between. Germline V gene data show CDR1 as SQVTM and CDR2 as ANQGSEA. The CDR3 is 13 amino acids. CDR3 region: CSVQGGVTDTQYF. Written as DNA, the CDR3 is TGCAGCGTCCAAGGGGGGGTCACAGATACGCAGTATTTT.

The chain recombines TRBV7-2 with TRBJ2-3; possible D gene TRBD2, 7 bases. V was pared by 3 bases and J by 7 bases, with 17 bases between. The CDR3 has 15 residues. CDR1 and CDR2 from the germline V gene are SGHTA and FQGNSA. CDR3 protein: CASSFVGGGGNTQYF. The CDR3 DNA follows: TGTGCCAGCAGCTTCGTTGGGGGGGGCGGAAATACGCAGTATTTT.

In its sample, this clonotype was seen many times. The chain joins TRBV24-1 to TRBJ2-7; D is undetermined. CDR3 size: 15 residues. CDR1 and CDR2 (germline): KGHDR, SFDVKD. Trimming stripped 0 bases from V and 3 bases from J, with 11 bases between. CDR3 sequence (DNA): TGTGCCACCAGTGATTTGTACACTGACGGCTACGAGCAGTACTTC. Residues: CATSDLYTDGYEQYF.

This clonotype was seen ten or more times. In DNA, the CDR3 is TGCGCCAGCAGCCAAGGCATCCAAGAGACCCAGTACTTC. This translates into CASSQGIQETQYF. This sequence joins TRBV4-3 and TRBJ2-5; no definite D call. The V end was cut by 1 base, the J end by 1 base, with 4 bases between. Germline V gene data show CDR1 as LGHNA and CDR2 as YSLEER. The length of the CDR3 is 13 residues.

The chain has TRBV7-2 and TRBJ1-3; a weak D match, TRBD1 (5 bases). Germline CDR1 reads SGHTA; CDR2 reads FQGNSA. The CDR3 consists of 15 residues. V lost 9 bases to trimming and J lost 4 bases, with 19 bases between them. The CDR3 DNA sequence: TGTGCCAGTACCCGAGGGGAGAACTGGGGAAACACCATATATTTT. Translation: CASTRGENWGNTIYF.

This clonotype was seen only a few times. The V gene is TRBV12-3 or TRBV12-4, the J gene TRBJ2-7; 7 nucleotides align to TRBD1. The V and J ends lost 3 bases and 0 bases, in that order; junction bases with no gene match: 2. The CDR3 contains 14 residues. Here the CDR3 reads CASSFGTVSYEQYF. For the CDR3, the DNA is TGTGCCAGCAGTTTTGGGACAGTCTCCTACGAGCAGTACTTC.

The chain is built from TRBV4-2 and TRBJ2-3; no clear D. Germline assignment: CDR1 LGHNA and CDR2 YNFKEQ. The CDR3 is made up of 14 amino acids. Trimming took off 1 base at V and 0 bases at J, with 5 bases between the two ends. In DNA form, the CDR3 reads TGTGCCAGCAGCCAAGCGGAAAGCACAGATACGCAGTATTTT. This codes for CASSQAESTDTQYF.

This clonotype has at least ten counts. The V gene is TRBV20-1, the J gene TRBJ2-5; D not certain. In germline, CDR1 is DFQATT, CDR2 SNEGSKA (reference sequence). The CDR3 contains 15 residues. V lost 3 bases and J lost 2, with 16 bases in between. CDR3 residues: CSARGFHGIQETQYF. The CDR3 bases are TGCAGTGCTAGGGGCTTCCATGGGATTCAAGAGACCCAGTACTTC.

This clonotype was seen many times. This chain links TRBV6-1 with TRBJ2-1; 10 bases agree with TRBD1. This CDR3 contains 16 residues. V dropped 6 bases and J dropped 5; count of bases not matched to a gene: 10. Germline CDR1 MNHNS, CDR2 SASEGT. The CDR3 here is CASSGFGQGVDNEQFF. Written as DNA, the CDR3 is TGTGCCAGCAGCGGTTTTGGACAGGGGGTAGACAATGAGCAGTTCTTC.

This clonotype was seen repeatedly, ten times or more. V and J are TRBV6-5 and TRBJ1-3; D unclear. The germline V gene encodes CDR1 MNHEY and CDR2 SVGAGI. V was cut by 3 bases and J by 4 bases, with 7 bases left in between. The CDR3 covers 13 residues. CDR3 sequence reads: CASSYNPGNTIYF. For the CDR3, the DNA is TGTGCCAGCAGTTATAACCCAGGAAACACCATATATTTT.

This clonotype was detected many times. The chain couples TRBV4-1 to TRBJ2-2, with TRBD2 matching 10 bases. The CDR3 length is 17 residues. Unmatched junction bases numbered 3, after V lost 1 base and J lost 1 base. Germline CDR1 is MGHRA and CDR2 is YSYEKL. The CDR3 bases are TGCGCCAGCAGCCAAGCGGCTAGCGGGGGGAACACCGGGGAGCTGTTTTTT. Protein: CASSQAASGGNTGELFF.

This clonotype has a count of ten or more. The J gene is TRBJ2-7, the V gene TRBV21-1; the D segment call TRBD1 is taken from the table without a DNA check. TRBV21-1 is shown as a pseudogene. The CDR3 extends over 15 amino acids. CDR3 bases: TGTGCCAGCAGCAAGGCCCCGCACAGGGGCTACGAGCAGTACGTC. Translated: CASSKAPHRGYEQYV.

This clonotype was detected many times. This chain connects TRBV20-1 to TRBJ2-2; 8 nucleotides agree with TRBD2. The CDR3 is 15 amino acids. Germline V gene data show CDR1 as DFQATT and CDR2 as SNEGSKA (reference sequence). The CDR3: CAFQGGGGYTGELFF. DNA of the CDR3: TGCGCCTTTCAAGGTGGCGGGGGGTACACCGGGGAGCTGTTTTTT.